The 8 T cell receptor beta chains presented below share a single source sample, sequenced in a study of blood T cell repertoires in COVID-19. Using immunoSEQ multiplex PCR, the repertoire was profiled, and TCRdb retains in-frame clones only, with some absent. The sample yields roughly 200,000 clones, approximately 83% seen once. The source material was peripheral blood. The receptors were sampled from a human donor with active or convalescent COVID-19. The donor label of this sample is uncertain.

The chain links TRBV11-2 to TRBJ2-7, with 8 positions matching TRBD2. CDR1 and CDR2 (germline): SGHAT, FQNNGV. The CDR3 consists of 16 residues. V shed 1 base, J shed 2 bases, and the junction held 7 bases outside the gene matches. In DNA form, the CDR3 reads TGTGCCAGCAGCTTAGCGGCTAGCGGGTGGACCTACGAGCAGTACTTC. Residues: CASSLAASGWTYEQYF.

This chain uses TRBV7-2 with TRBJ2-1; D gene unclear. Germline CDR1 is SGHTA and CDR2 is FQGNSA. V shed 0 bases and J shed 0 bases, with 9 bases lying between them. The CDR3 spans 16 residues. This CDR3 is CASSLAVTNSYNEQFF. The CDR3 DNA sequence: TGTGCCAGCAGCTTAGCGGTGACAAACTCCTACAATGAGCAGTTCTTC.

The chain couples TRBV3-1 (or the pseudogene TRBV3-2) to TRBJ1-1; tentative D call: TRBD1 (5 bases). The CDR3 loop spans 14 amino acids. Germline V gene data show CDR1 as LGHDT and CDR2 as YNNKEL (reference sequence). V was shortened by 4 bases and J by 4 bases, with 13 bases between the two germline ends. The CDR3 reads CASSPLLGGTEAFF. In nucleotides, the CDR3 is TGTGCCAGCAGCCCTCTCTTGGGGGGCACTGAAGCTTTCTTT.

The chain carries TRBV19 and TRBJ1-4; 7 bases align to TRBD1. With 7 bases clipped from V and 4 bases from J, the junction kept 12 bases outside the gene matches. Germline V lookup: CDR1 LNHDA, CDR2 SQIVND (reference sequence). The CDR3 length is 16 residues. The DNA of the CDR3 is TGTGCCAGTACTTCTTTCAAGGGGGCAGGTAATGAAAAACTGTTTTTT. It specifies CASTSFKGAGNEKLFF.

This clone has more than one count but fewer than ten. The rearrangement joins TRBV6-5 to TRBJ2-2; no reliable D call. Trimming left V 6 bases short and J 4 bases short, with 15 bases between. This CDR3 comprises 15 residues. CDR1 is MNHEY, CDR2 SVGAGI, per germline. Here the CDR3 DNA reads TGTGCCAGCAGGCTACTGCCCAGCGCCACCGGGGAGCTGTTTTTT. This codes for CASRLLPSATGELFF.

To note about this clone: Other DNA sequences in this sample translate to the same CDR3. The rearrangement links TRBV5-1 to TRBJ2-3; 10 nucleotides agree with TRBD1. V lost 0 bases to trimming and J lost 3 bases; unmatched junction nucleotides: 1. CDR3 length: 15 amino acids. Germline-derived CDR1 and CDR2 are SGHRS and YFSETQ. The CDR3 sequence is CASSLGTGGTDTQYF. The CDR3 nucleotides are TGCGCCAGCAGCTTGGGGACAGGGGGGACAGATACGCAGTATTTT.

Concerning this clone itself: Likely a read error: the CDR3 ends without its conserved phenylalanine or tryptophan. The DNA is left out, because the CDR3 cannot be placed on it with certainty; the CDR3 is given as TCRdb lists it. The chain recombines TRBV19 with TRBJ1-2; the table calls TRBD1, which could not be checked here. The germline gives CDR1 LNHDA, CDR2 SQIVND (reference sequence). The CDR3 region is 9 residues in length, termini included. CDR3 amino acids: CASSLGQDG.

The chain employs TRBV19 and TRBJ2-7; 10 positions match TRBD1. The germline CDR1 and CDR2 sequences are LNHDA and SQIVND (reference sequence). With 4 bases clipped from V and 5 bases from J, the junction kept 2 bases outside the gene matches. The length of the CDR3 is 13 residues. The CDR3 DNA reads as TGTGCCAGTAGTAGGGGGACAGGGGACGAGCAGTACTTC. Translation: CASSRGTGDEQYF.